This T cell receptor (beta chain) was captured in a study of regulatory T cells in long-lasting Graves disease. Regarding time point: newly diagnosed GD, antithyroid drugs for less than 3 months. RNA extracted from PBMCs served as the sequencing template. Each patient gave 7.5 to 9 milliliters of EDTA-anticoagulated peripheral blood. The study, taken as a whole, reports: Analysis covered peripheral blood alone, not thyroid tissue.

A note on this clonotype: Antigen unknown. One end of the junction does not line up with germline, which may come from a read error.

There are 16 residues in the CDR3. Germline loops: CDR1 SGHAT, CDR2 FQNNGV. Through Arm-PCR of CDR3 regions and iRepertoire HTBI primers, TCR beta libraries were built. In TCRdb, the multiplex PCR reads were re-called with MiXCR into one record per CDR3 protein. The table shows roughly 430,000 distinct CDR3 sequences, with roughly 15% occurring only once. These records were also assigned to another study, of T cells in Graves' hyperthyroidism and ophthalmopathy. This second report adds: Based on clinical symptoms, serum thyroxine and TRAb, thyroid ultrasound and orbital computed tomography, diagnoses were reached. HTBI primers were the set used in a first-round RT-PCR of the TCR CDR3.

The material was peripheral blood mononuclear cells (PBMCs), obtained at new diagnosis, from a patient treated with antithyroid drugs. This chain links TRBV11-2 with TRBJ1-2, with D maybe TRBD1 (6 bases). The sequence derives from a woman in her 30s with Graves disease. The DNA of the CDR3 is TGTGCCGGCAGCTTAGTACAGGACAGCGCCCAGTATGGCTACACCTTC. Its protein is CAGSLVQDSAQYGYTF.